This TCR beta chain was identified in a study of Graves' ophthalmopathy and Graves' hyperthyroidism. General study findings and limits: Blood also contained most of the expanded thyroid clonotypes above 0.001 frequency.

Per the germline V gene, CDR1 is MNHEY and CDR2 is SVGAGI. V lost 0 bases and J lost 0, with 11 bases in between. CDR3 length equals 16 residues. What supplied the PBMCs was about 9.8 ml of fresh peripheral blood. This clonotype was seen at least ten times. The antigen is unknown. As the template, RNA transcripts were used to amplify TCR beta CDR3 regions. The authors performed first-round RT-PCR with HTBI primers and then a second-round multiplex PCR. Via MiXCR, TCRdb re-called the multiplex PCR reads, giving one row per CDR3 protein. The table includes 350,000 to 450,000 distinct CDR3 sequences, approximately 16% detected once.

Sequencing input: peripheral blood. This sequence was found in a woman aged 18-35 years with Graves' ophthalmopathy. The J gene is TRBJ1-2, the V gene TRBV6-5; D is uncertain. Written as DNA, the CDR3 is TGTGCCAGCAGTTACTCTGGTGGGGTGGCTAACTATGGCTACACCTTC. Translation: CASSYSGGVANYGYTF.